A single TCR beta chain is shown here with its context. Antigen: not known. This sample is part of a study of cytomegalovirus exposure and HLA in healthy donors. General study results and limits: The presence/absence work took it that sequencing depth was about the same across donors.

The primer mix had 60 Vbeta and 13 Jbeta primers. Produced via immunoSEQ multiplex PCR; TCRdb's table is partial and in-frame only. The data show over 150,000 clones, approximately 80% seen once. Sequencing was performed on PBMCs. The origin of this receptor is a man aged 25 to 40 in good health and CMV-seronegative.

The CDR3: CASMKGADQPQHF. For the CDR3, the DNA is TGTGCCAGCATGAAGGGGGCGGATCAGCCCCAGCATTTT. The V and J genes are TRBV6-5 and TRBJ1-5, with 7 bases lining up with TRBD1. Germline lookup yields CDR1 MNHEY and CDR2 SVGAGI. The CDR3 covers 13 residues. V dropped 7 bases and J dropped 5; count of bases not matched to a gene: 5.